Presented here are 29 T cell receptor beta chains from one specimen sequenced in a study of T-cell reconstitution after alpha-beta-depleted transplantation in children (dated by TCRdb to 2016 to 2017). To prepare the library, PCR was applied. Sequencing was performed on an Illumina HiSeq 2500. To normalize quantification of the TCRbeta repertoire, the TCR libraries were built with molecular barcoding that relied on unique molecular identifiers. TCRdb reprocessing: public reads trimmed at Q25 with fastp, clones called with MiXCR, in-frame beta chains kept. One record per CDR3 amino acid sequence lists the most common genes and DNA. Here the sample has approximately 590,000 distinct CDR3 sequences; roughly 10% occur a single time. The ten largest clones take up less than 4.5% of the sample. The source material was PBMCs from the stem cell graft donor, sampled from the stem cell graft. The receptors shown here come from a human donor who donated a stem cell graft to a child with acute myeloid leukemia.

This clonotype was seen more than once but under ten times. V gene TRBV12-3 or TRBV12-4 combines with J gene TRBJ1-2; D not certain. This CDR3 comprises 14 residues. The V end lost 7 bases, the J end lost 7 bases, and 19 bases lay between the germline ends. The CDR3 is CASTAGLRGGGYTF. CDR3 bases: TGTGCCAGCACCGCGGGTCTTCGGGGAGGTGGCTACACCTTC.

This clonotype has at least ten counts. The chain carries TRBV7-2 and TRBJ1-3; D may be TRBD1 (5 bases). The CDR3 has 14 amino acids. CDR1 SGHTA and CDR2 FQGNSA come from the germline V gene. The ends were cut back, 2 bases at V and 2 bases at J, with 7 bases in the middle. Here the CDR3 DNA reads TGTGCCAGCAGCTTAAGAGGGGCTGGAAACACCATATATTTT. Translation gives CASSLRGAGNTIYF.

This clonotype was counted at least ten times. The chain employs TRBV12-3 or TRBV12-4 and TRBJ1-1; unclear D gene. With 3 bases removed from V and 3 bases from J, the gap between germline ends came to 8 bases. The CDR3 contains 13 residues. CDR3 in DNA: TGTGCCAGCAGTTTGGTTTATGACACTGAAGCTTTCTTT. This sequence encodes CASSLVYDTEAFF.

This chain links TRBV7-3 with TRBJ2-3; 11 bases agree with TRBD2. The CDR3 is made up of 16 amino acids. Germline V gives CDR1 SGHTA, CDR2 FQGTGA. V gave up 6 bases and J gave up 5 bases; unmatched junction bases: 10. CDR3 sequence reads: CASSQSNSGRGDTQYF. The CDR3 DNA follows: TGTGCCAGCAGTCAATCCAATAGCGGGAGGGGAGATACGCAGTATTTT.

The chain carries TRBV27 and TRBJ2-7; TRBD1 is a possible D gene (5 bases). This CDR3 is built from 12 residues. The germline CDR1 and CDR2 sequences are MNHEY and SMNVEV (reference sequence). The V end lost 6 bases, the J end lost 0 bases, and 6 bases lay between the germline ends. This chain's CDR3 is CASRQASYEQYF. The CDR3 nucleotides are TGTGCCAGCAGACAGGCCTCCTACGAGCAGTACTTC.

This clonotype has a count of ten or more. The J gene is TRBJ2-7, the V gene TRBV4-3; 7 nucleotides line up with TRBD2. The V gene's germline CDR1 is LGHNA and CDR2 YSLEER. V trimming: 1 base; J trimming: 3 bases; junction bases outside the gene matches: 6. The CDR3 runs 15 residues. This CDR3 is CASSQVAGVSYEQYF. CDR3 coding DNA: TGCGCCAGCAGCCAAGTCGCGGGAGTCAGCTACGAGCAGTACTTC.

In this sample, this clonotype turned up a few times. This rearrangement joins TRBV5-6 to TRBJ1-5; D is unclear. In germline, CDR1 is SGHDT, CDR2 YYEEEE. CDR3 length: 17 residues. Trimming took off 1 base at V and 0 bases at J, with 14 bases between the two ends. This CDR3 is CASSLSQDGYSNQPQHF. CDR3 nucleotides: TGTGCCAGCAGCTTGAGTCAGGACGGGTATAGCAATCAGCCCCAGCATTTT.

This clonotype has only a few counts. The CDR3 loop reads CSVVWRAARSEQFF. In DNA, the CDR3 is TGCAGCGTTGTATGGAGGGCGGCCAGGAGCGAGCAGTTCTTC. The genes are TRBV29-1 and TRBJ2-1; perhaps TRBD2 as D (6 bases). This CDR3 region has 14 residues. Germline V CDR1 and CDR2: SQVTM, ANQGSEA. V was trimmed by 4 bases and J by 10 bases, leaving 20 bases between them.

For this clonotype: A read error may explain this, as a much larger clone is one base away. It is likely a read error, because the conserved phenylalanine at the end of the CDR3 is missing. V gene TRBV7-9 combines with J gene TRBJ2-5, with D unresolved. The CDR3 runs to 12 residues. V dropped 4 bases and J dropped 7 bases, with 10 bases sitting between them. Germline V gives CDR1 SEHNR, CDR2 FQNEAQ (reference sequence). For the CDR3, the DNA is TGTGCCAGCAGCTCCGTCACTCTGACCCAGTACTGC. Its translation: CASSSVTLTQYC.

In this sample, this clonotype turned up a few times. V usage is TRBV5-1 and J usage is TRBJ2-2, with a weak D call TRBD1 (6 bases). This CDR3 spans 14 amino acids. The V and J ends lost 8 bases and 7 bases respectively, with 18 bases between them. CDR1 and CDR2 (germline): SGHRS, YFSETQ. The CDR3 region is CASTTGSKGGELFF. The CDR3 region has the DNA TGCGCCAGTACTACAGGGTCGAAGGGCGGGGAGCTGTTTTTT.

This clonotype came up many times. The V gene is TRBV6-5, the J gene TRBJ2-6; the D gene is possibly TRBD2 (5 bases). The length of the CDR3 is 16 residues. The germline V gene encodes CDR1 MNHEY and CDR2 SVGAGI. Trimming removed 0 bases from V and 3 bases from J, with 9 bases in between. Written as DNA, the CDR3 is TGTGCCAGCAGTTACTCGGACGGGAATGGGGCCAACGTCCTGACTTTC. It codes for CASSYSDGNGANVLTF.

This clonotype was counted at least ten times. This chain uses TRBV13 with TRBJ2-7, with D possibly being TRBD1 (6 bases). The CDR3 runs to 14 residues. V shed 5 bases and J shed 2 bases, with 13 bases lying between them. CDR1 is PRHDT, CDR2 FYEKMQ, per germline (reference sequence). CDR3 nucleotide sequence: TGTGCCAGCAGCCCGGACAGTTGGCCCTACGAGCAGTACTTC. Translating it yields CASSPDSWPYEQYF.

This clonotype was recorded many times. V usage is TRBV6-2 or TRBV6-3 and J usage is TRBJ1-5; D gene ambiguous. Germline V CDR1 and CDR2: MNHEY, SVGEGT. This CDR3 contains 16 residues. V shed 4 bases and J shed 2 bases, with 15 bases lying between them. This CDR3 is CASSFPSSGGNQPQHF. In DNA form, the CDR3 reads TGTGCCAGCAGTTTTCCCAGTTCCGGGGGCAATCAGCCCCAGCATTTT.

This clonotype was observed a few times. The rearrangement uses TRBV19 and TRBJ1-1, with a tentative D call TRBD1 (6 bases). The CDR3 spans 14 residues. Trimming shortened V by 8 bases and J by 5 bases, and 18 bases separated the two germline ends. CDR1 and CDR2 (germline): LNHDA, SQIVND (reference sequence). The CDR3 loop is CASGLRGAGTEAFF. CDR3 coding DNA: TGTGCCAGTGGACTTCGGGGGGCTGGGACTGAAGCTTTCTTT.

This clonotype has at least ten counts. The chain uses TRBV7-3 and TRBJ2-1, with 10 nucleotides matching TRBD2. The trim removed 1 base at V and 9 bases at J, leaving 6 bases unmatched. The CDR3 is 15 residues long. Germline CDR1 SGHTA, CDR2 FQGTGA. CDR3 residues: CASSLKAGGPSEQFF. The CDR3 coding sequence is TGTGCCAGCAGCTTAAAAGCGGGAGGGCCGAGTGAGCAGTTCTTC.

Ten or more counts support this clonotype. At one of its ends the junction is not consistent with the germline gene, which may arise from a read error. V and J are TRBV5-1 and TRBJ2-7; the match to TRBD1 covers 9 bases. This CDR3 contains 15 residues. Germline V gene lookup returns CDR1 SGHRS and CDR2 YFSETQ. CDR3 amino acids: CACRNGDRETYEQYF. CDR3 coding DNA: TGCGCCTGCAGGAATGGGGACAGGGAAACCTACGAGCAGTACTTC.

V usage is TRBV20-1 and J usage is TRBJ2-7, with TRBD1 identical over 9 bases. The CDR3 length is 18 residues. V dropped 6 bases and J dropped 0; count of bases not matched to a gene: 18. Germline assignment: CDR1 DFQATT and CDR2 SNEGSKA (reference sequence). As DNA, the CDR3 is TGCAGTGCACCGCGACAGGGGGACGCCAAACCGCTCTCCTACGAGCAGTACTTC. Protein sequence: CSAPRQGDAKPLSYEQYF.

The sample holds a few counts of this clonotype. The V call is TRBV20-1, the J call TRBJ2-3; D possibly corresponds to TRBD2 (6 bases). Germline V gene data show CDR1 as DFQATT and CDR2 as SNEGSKA (reference sequence). The CDR3 extends over 14 amino acids. V lost 5 bases and J lost 1, with 13 bases in between. The CDR3 region has the DNA TGCAGTGCTCGAGCGGGTTCGGGCACAGATACGCAGTATTTT. This sequence encodes CSARAGSGTDTQYF.

This clonotype was observed a handful of times. This chain joins TRBV6-1 and TRBJ2-1; no reliable D call. Trimming left V 6 bases short and J 0 bases short, with 12 bases between. The CDR3 runs to 15 residues. Germline V gene sequence: CDR1 MNHNS, CDR2 SASEGT. The CDR3 nucleotides are TGTGCCAGCAGCCTTTTTGCGCCCTCCTACAATGAGCAGTTCTTC. This gives the protein CASSLFAPSYNEQFF.

This clonotype was counted a few times. This chain connects TRBV10-3 to TRBJ2-2; a weak D match, TRBD2 (6 bases). Germline V lookup: CDR1 ENHRY, CDR2 SYGVKD. The CDR3 has 14 amino acids. V was trimmed by 11 bases and J by 0 bases, leaving 13 bases between them. DNA for the CDR3: TGTGCCGCAAGGGACTTGACGAACACCGGGGAGCTGTTTTTT. Its protein product is CAARDLTNTGELFF.

This clonotype was found a few times. The rearrangement links TRBV27 to TRBJ2-1; no clear D gene. Germline V lookup: CDR1 MNHEY, CDR2 SMNVEV (reference sequence). Trimming took 0 bases from V and 9 from J, leaving 9 bases between them. The CDR3 length is 13 residues. The chain's CDR3 is CASSLSVAREQFF. The DNA for the CDR3 is TGTGCCAGCAGTTTATCCGTAGCTCGTGAGCAGTTCTTC.

The J gene is TRBJ2-7, the V gene TRBV12-3 or TRBV12-4; 10 nucleotides match TRBD1. CDR3 length: 20 amino acids. V was clipped by 6 bases and J by 3 bases; unmatched bases: 23. The CDR3 reads CASSRHDRGLGVAGSYEQYF. Here the CDR3 DNA reads TGTGCCAGCAGCCGACACGACAGGGGGCTTGGAGTAGCGGGGAGCTACGAGCAGTACTTC.

This clonotype was counted only a few times. The chain joins TRBV29-1 to TRBJ2-1; weak D call: TRBD2 (6 bases). CDR1 and CDR2 (germline): SQVTM, ANQGSEA. There are 12 residues in the CDR3. The V end lost 5 bases, the J end lost 4 bases, and 9 bases lay between the germline ends. The CDR3 DNA reads as TGCAGCGTTAGCGGGCGTTACAATGAGCAGTTCTTC. The encoded protein is CSVSGRYNEQFF.

This clonotype was found many times. The chain couples TRBV29-1 to TRBJ2-5; 11 nucleotides agree with TRBD1. Germline CDR1 SQVTM, CDR2 ANQGSEA. The CDR3 spans 13 residues. Unmatched junction bases numbered 4, after V lost 6 bases and J lost 4 bases. DNA for the CDR3: TGCAGCGTGAGGACAGGGGGCGTAGAGACCCAGTACTTC. Its translation is CSVRTGGVETQYF.

This clonotype was picked up one time. The rearrangement uses TRBV28 and TRBJ2-6; D call uncertain. Trimming left V 10 bases short and J 0 bases short, with 4 bases between. The CDR3 runs to 12 residues. Germline V CDR1 and CDR2: MDHEN, SYDVKM. CDR3 sequence reads: CAILSGANVLTF. The CDR3 nucleotides read TGTGCCATCCTCTCTGGGGCCAACGTCCTGACTTTC.

The rearrangement links TRBV29-1 to TRBJ2-1; D remains ambiguous. Germline V gene data show CDR1 as SQVTM and CDR2 as ANQGSEA. V lost 1 base to trimming and J lost 2 bases, with 12 bases between them. The CDR3 length is 15 residues. CDR3 coding DNA: TGCAGCGTTGAAGGGGCCGAGATAGCCTACAATGAGCAGTTCTTC. Protein product: CSVEGAEIAYNEQFF.

The sample holds a few counts of this clonotype. The V and J genes are TRBV27 and TRBJ2-5; TRBD1 matches at 8 bases. CDR1 and CDR2 (germline): MNHEY, SMNVEV (reference sequence). Losses at the gene ends were 0 bases for V and 2 bases for J; bases not matched to a gene: 20. This CDR3 has 21 amino acids. The CDR3 loop is CASSLSWGRGPETPQQETQYF. CDR3 bases: TGTGCCAGCAGTTTATCCTGGGGCAGGGGGCCAGAAACTCCCCAGCAAGAGACCCAGTACTTC.

In this sample, this clonotype turned up many times. This chain links TRBV5-5 with TRBJ2-2, with D uncertain. This CDR3 is 12 amino acids long. Germline values: CDR1 SGHKS, CDR2 YYEKEE (reference sequence). With 0 bases removed from V and 8 bases from J, the gap between germline ends came to 5 bases. As DNA, the CDR3 is TGTGCCAGCAGCTTGGCAGAGGGGGAGCTGTTTTTT. Its protein is CASSLAEGELFF.

This clonotype was recorded a few times. The V call is TRBV5-1, the J call TRBJ2-1; D perhaps matches TRBD1 (6 bases). Trimming pared 5 bases from V and 4 bases from J, leaving 13 bases between. This CDR3 comprises 14 residues. CDR1 and CDR2 (germline): SGHRS, YFSETQ. The CDR3 nucleotides read TGCGCCAGCAGACCCCAAGGACAGTACAATGAGCAGTTCTTC. This translates into CASRPQGQYNEQFF.